The sequence of this T cell receptor beta chain was determined in a study of blood T cell repertoires in COVID-19. The repertoire was sequenced with immunoSEQ multiplex PCR; TCRdb's copy has only in-frame clones and lacks some. The table includes tens of thousands of clones, approximately 80% detected once. The CDR3 totals 15 residues. Germline-derived CDR1 and CDR2 are MDHEN and SYDVKM. Between the trimmed V and J ends, which lost 3 bases and 2 bases, there was a span of 13 bases. Input material: peripheral blood. The clonotype was recovered from a woman over 75 with acute or convalescent COVID-19. This chain joins TRBV28 and TRBJ1-2; a weak D match, TRBD1 (5 bases). As DNA, the CDR3 is TGTGCCAGCAGTTTTATCGGGCAGGGAAACTATGGCTACACCTTC. Translating gives CASSFIGQGNYGYTF.